The T cell receptor (beta chain) under discussion was sequenced for a study of post-analysis software for immune sequencing data. Study-wide background: Relapsing-remitting, secondary progressive and progressive-relapsing forms made up the multiple sclerosis disease courses.

This clonotype has ten or more counts. Its antigen is not known. The library was made from cDNA and included unique molecular identifiers. The authors obtained roughly 0.5 million cDNA molecules from approximately 0.95 to 9.8 million T cells. TCRdb re-analysed the PCR reads in MiXCR, keeping a single row per CDR3 protein. This sample yields around 500,000 distinct CDR3 sequences, of which around 31% are seen a single time; less than 6% belongs to the top ten. The CDR3 contains 14 residues. V lost 4 bases and J 0 bases, leaving 10 bases between the germline ends. Overall study findings and caveats: F measure clustering grouped samples strongly by preparation batch. Patients used roughly five TRBV segments, including TRBV5-6, TRBV5-1 and TRBV20-1, more often than controls. Controls showed significantly higher normalized Chao1 diversity than did multiple sclerosis patients.

The receptor was derived from a girl under 18 with multiple sclerosis. This sequence joins TRBV12-3 or TRBV12-4 and TRBJ2-7; D is ambiguous. Material: blood. As DNA, the CDR3 is TGTGCCAGCAGTTCTCACAGAGGCTCCTACGAGCAGTACTTC. Translation gives CASSSHRGSYEQYF.